What follows are 14 T cell receptor beta chains derived from one specimen sequenced in a study of blood T cell repertoires in COVID-19. Here immunoSEQ multiplex PCR was the method, and the copy in TCRdb shows in-frame clones only, minus some. The sample holds some 68,000 clones; roughly four fifths are singletons and the top ten take roughly 27%. The material sequenced was peripheral blood. The receptors stem from an older man with acute or convalescent COVID-19.

The chain couples TRBV6-1 to TRBJ1-4; D gene ambiguous. In germline, CDR1 is MNHNS, CDR2 SASEGT. Trimming shortened V by 1 base and J by 8 bases, and 17 bases separated the two germline ends. This CDR3 is 16 amino acids long. CDR3 in amino acids: CASSEGESGFVEKLFF. As DNA, the CDR3 is TGTGCCAGCAGTGAAGGAGAGTCGGGGTTCGTCGAAAAACTGTTTTTT.

This chain links TRBV19 with TRBJ2-3, with D hard to call. Trimming removed 4 bases from V and 5 bases from J, with 13 bases in between. The length of the CDR3 is 14 residues. The germline CDR1 and CDR2 sequences are LNHDA and SQIVND (reference sequence). The DNA for the CDR3 is TGTGCCAGTAGTAGGAACCCGACGGGAGATACGCAGTATTTT. The encoded protein is CASSRNPTGDTQYF.

V is TRBV5-5 and J is TRBJ2-7; D not certain. The CDR3 covers 13 residues. V was shortened by 6 bases and J by 6 bases, with 16 bases between the two germline ends. Germline-derived CDR1 and CDR2 are SGHKS and YYEKEE (reference sequence). Here the CDR3 reads CASKPNSSPEQYF. The CDR3 DNA is TGTGCCAGCAAACCGAACTCCTCACCCGAGCAGTACTTC.

The V call is TRBV9, the J call TRBJ1-2; D gene unclear. The germline V gene has CDR1 SGDLS and CDR2 YYNGEE. This CDR3 spans 14 amino acids. Trimming left V 0 bases short and J 3 bases short, with 9 bases between. CDR3 protein: CASSVAGKDYGYTF. CDR3 sequence (DNA): TGTGCCAGCAGCGTAGCAGGCAAGGACTATGGCTACACCTTC. Full variable domain (remainder filled in from reference TRBV9 and TRBJ1-2): DSGVTQTPKHLITATGQRVTLRCSPRSGDLSVYWYQQSLDQGLQFLIQYYNGEERAKGNILERFSAQQFPDLHSELNLSSLELGDSALYFCASSVAGKDYGYTFGSGTRLTVV.

This chain connects TRBV5-6 to TRBJ1-1; 7 bases are a match to TRBD1. The CDR3 is made up of 15 amino acids. Germline V lookup: CDR1 SGHDT, CDR2 YYEEEE. With V trimmed by 6 bases and J by 3 bases, 11 bases remained unmatched. CDR3 DNA: TGTGCCAGCAACGCCCAACAGGGGACGTACACTGAAGCTTTCTTT. Encoded protein: CASNAQQGTYTEAFF. The complete variable domain, with remaining parts taken from reference TRBV5-6 and TRBJ1-1, reads DAGVTQSPTHLIKTRGQQVTLRCSPKSGHDTVSWYQQALGQGPQFIFQYYEEEERQRGNFPDRFSGHQFPNYSSELNVNALLLGDSALYLCASNAQQGTYTEAFFGQGTRLTVV.

The rearrangement links TRBV4-2 to TRBJ2-6; TRBD1 aligns across 7 bases. This CDR3 has 15 residues. The germline V gene has CDR1 LGHNA and CDR2 YNFKEQ. The junction had 3 bases not matched to a gene; V was cut back by 3 bases and J by 4 bases. Written as DNA, the CDR3 is TGTGCCAGCAGCCAGACAGGGTCGGGGGCCAACGTCCTGACTTTC. Translating gives CASSQTGSGANVLTF.

The chain links TRBV6-2 or TRBV6-3 to TRBJ1-1; D is ambiguous. The CDR3 length is 14 residues. Germline lookup yields CDR1 MNHEY and CDR2 SVGEGT. Trimming removed 4 bases from V and 3 bases from J, with 12 bases in between. CDR3 loop: CASSLSGWYTEAFF. CDR3 DNA sequence: TGTGCCAGCAGTTTATCAGGTTGGTACACTGAAGCTTTCTTT.

The V gene is TRBV4-3, the J gene TRBJ1-1, with D hard to call. The CDR3 extends over 13 amino acids. The V gene lost 1 base and the J gene lost 11 bases, with 14 bases spanning the gap. Germline V lookup: CDR1 LGHNA, CDR2 YSLEER. The DNA of the CDR3 is TGCGCCAGCAGCCAAGTCTTGCGCATTGGTGCTTTCTTT. Protein product: CASSQVLRIGAFF.

A few counts support this clone. The rearrangement links TRBV27 to TRBJ1-1, with TRBD1 as a possible D gene (6 bases). CDR1 and CDR2 (germline): MNHEY, SMNVEV (reference sequence). The germline V and J ends were trimmed by 5 bases and 4 bases, with 14 bases remaining between them. The CDR3 is 14 amino acids. The CDR3 reads CASSLESQGTEAFF. The CDR3 DNA is TGTGCCAGCAGTCTCGAATCACAGGGCACTGAAGCTTTCTTT.

The chain is built from TRBV7-2 and TRBJ1-3; weak D call: TRBD1 (5 bases). The CDR3 contains 15 residues. In germline, CDR1 is SGHTA, CDR2 FQGNSA. The germline V and J ends were trimmed by 4 bases and 1 base, with 11 bases remaining between them. The CDR3 sequence is CASSWDSGSGNTIYF. CDR3 in DNA: TGTGCCAGCAGCTGGGACTCCGGATCTGGAAACACCATATATTTT.

The V call is TRBV6-2 or TRBV6-3, the J call TRBJ1-5; D may be TRBD1 (6 bases). The CDR3 covers 15 residues. V shed 5 bases and J shed 7 bases, with 18 bases lying between them. The germline V gene encodes CDR1 MNHEY and CDR2 SVGEGT. The CDR3 DNA sequence: TGTGCCAGCAGTGGAAATGACAGGTTTCGCCAGCCCCAGCATTTT. The encoded protein is CASSGNDRFRQPQHF.

The chain is built from TRBV2 and TRBJ2-7; 10 positions agree with TRBD2. Looked up from germline, CDR1 is SNHLY and CDR2 is FYNNEI. The CDR3 has 15 amino acids. The J segment lost 2 bases and the V segment lost 5 bases, leaving 6 bases of the junction unmatched. For the CDR3, the DNA is TGTGCCAGCAGTCCACCCCTAGCGGGAGCCTACGAGCAGTACTTC. Its translation: CASSPPLAGAYEQYF.

V is TRBV7-6 and J is TRBJ1-1; 7 bases are shared with TRBD1. Germline CDR1 SGHVS, CDR2 FNYEAQ. V trimming: 5 bases; J trimming: 4 bases; junction bases outside the gene matches: 10. The length of the CDR3 is 15 residues. CDR3 bases: TGTGCCAGCAGCCGGGGGACAGACCTTGTCACTGAAGCTTTCTTT. Its protein product is CASSRGTDLVTEAFF.

Comment on this clone: One junction end does not reproduce the germline sequence, and a read error may be involved. This chain connects TRBV6-1 to TRBJ2-1; no reliable D call. CDR3 length equals 13 residues. The germline CDR1 and CDR2 sequences are MNHNS and SASEGT. CDR3 residues: CASSEGRVGEQFF. As DNA, the CDR3 is TGTGCCAGCAGCGAAGGTCGCGTCGGTGAGCAGTTCTTC.